The following is a TCR beta chain sequence with its context. Authors' analysis steps: From ImmunoSEQ came sequences covering only the junction and carrying no quality scores, so filtering differed. The repertoire was sequenced with immunoSEQ multiplex PCR; TCRdb's copy has only in-frame clones and lacks some. D and trimming come from the DNA, and the V and J calls and clone size come from that table. The sample lists 800,000 to 950,000 clones; just over 95% were seen once. The data derive from a study of shared clonotypes between healthy human individuals. Naive CD8 populations comprised CD45RO-negative cells positively selected for CCR7, excluding terminally differentiated effector memory CD45RA+ cells. From germline, CDR1 is SGHVS and CDR2 FQNEAQ. This CDR3 is 17 amino acids long. With 5 bases clipped from V and 8 bases from J, the junction kept 16 bases outside the gene matches.

The sequenced material came from naive CD8+ T cells sorted from blood. This chain connects TRBV7-8 to TRBJ2-1, with TRBD2 identical over 9 bases. The receptor was derived from a man between 25 and 39 years old in good health. Here the CDR3 reads CASSDRIPGLASHEQFF. The CDR3, as DNA: TGTGCCAGCAGCGATAGGATACCGGGACTAGCAAGTCATGAGCAGTTCTTC.